Each of the 3 T cell receptor beta chains below was sequenced from the same sample in a study of technical replicates of blood from a few donors. Method: immunoSEQ multiplex PCR; TCRdb's copy keeps in-frame clones and lacks some. Of about 58,000 clones in the sample, about 95% were seen once. Sequenced: PBMCs. The receptors shown here come from a human donor in good health. Some clones in this sample may be carry-over from other donors' samples.

V and J are TRBV9 and TRBJ2-1, with 8 bases fitting TRBD2. The CDR3 is 15 residues long. Germline loops: CDR1 SGDLS, CDR2 YYNGEE. J lost 6 bases, V lost 0 bases, and 5 bases had no gene match. CDR3 sequence reads: CASSVVSGGFNEQFF. In nucleotides, the CDR3 is TGTGCCAGCAGCGTAGTCAGCGGGGGTTTCAATGAGCAGTTCTTC.

The rearrangement uses TRBV9 and TRBJ1-2; 7 nucleotides match TRBD1. Trimming removed 4 bases from V and 0 bases from J; junction bases left unmatched: 15. This CDR3 contains 18 residues. Per germline, CDR1 SGDLS and CDR2 YYNGEE. CDR3 sequence (DNA): TGTGCCAGCAGCTCCCCCCTGGGTCTCCAGGGGGCTAACTATGGCTACACCTTC. Translation: CASSSPLGLQGANYGYTF.

This chain links TRBV27 with TRBJ2-7; maybe TRBD1 (6 bases). The CDR3 contains 12 residues. Per the germline V gene, CDR1 is MNHEY and CDR2 is SMNVEV (reference sequence). Deletions cut 4 bases from V and 6 bases from J, with 10 bases between. CDR3 coding DNA: TGTGCCAGCAGTTCGAGGGGGAGCGAGCAGTACTTC. As protein: CASSSRGSEQYF.